Listed below are T cell receptor beta chains from one sample, sequenced in a study of blood T cell repertoires in COVID-19. Clones were read by immunoSEQ multiplex PCR, and TCRdb kept only the in-frame ones, dropping some. The sample has about 99,000 clones; 84% are singletons. Sequencing was done on a sample of peripheral blood. The receptors were gathered from a man between 65 and 85 years old with active or convalescent COVID-19. CDR3s include the opening cysteine and the closing phenylalanine or tryptophan. A D gene is named only where the DNA matches it firmly. A row's size may be missing; if present it is once, few, many or a size class.

TRBJ2-3 . TRBV15 TRBD2 15 TGTGCCACCAGCATAGCGGGGGGTAGCACAGATACGCAGTATTTT CATSIAGGSTDTQYF
TRBJ2-7 once TRBV2 TRBD1 14 TGTGCCAGCAGTGAACAGGGGGCTTCCTACGAGCAGTACTTC CASSEQGASYEQYF
TRBJ2-6 . TRBV5-1 . 18 TGCGCCAGCAGCCTGGAAGGGGCCATGAGCTCTGGGGCCAACGTCCTGACTTTC CASSLEGAMSSGANVLTF
TRBJ2-5 . TRBV11-2 . 13 TGTGCCAGCAGCCTAGCGTTCTTGGAGACCCAGTACTTC CASSLAFLETQYF
TRBJ2-1 . TRBV4-2 TRBD1 17 TGTGCCAGCAGCCACTTCTTCCGGGACAGGGCCTACAATGAGCAGTTCTTC CASSHFFRDRAYNEQFF
TRBJ2-1 . TRBV11-2 . 15 TGTGCCAGCAGCTTAAGAGACGGAGGAGTCGATGAGCAGTTCTTC CASSLRDGGVDEQFF
TRBJ1-1 few TRBV5-1 . 14 TGCGCCAGCAGCTTGCTCGGGGATGTCACTGAAGCTTTCTTT CASSLLGDVTEAFF
TRBJ1-2 once TRBV6-6 . 13 TGTGCCAGCTGGACCAGGGTAAACTATGGCTACACCTTC CASWTRVNYGYTF
TRBJ2-7 . TRBV7-2 . 14 TGTGCCAGCAGCTTAAACAGGGGAGGCGATAAGCAGTACTTC CASSLNRGGDKQYF
TRBJ2-1 . TRBV7-9 TRBD1 14 TGTGCCAGCAGCAACCGGGACAGTTACAATGAGCAGTTCTTC CASSNRDSYNEQFF
TRBJ1-1 . TRBV5-6 TRBD1 16 TGTGCCAGCAGCTTGCAGGGGGCTACCCTGAACACTGAAGCTTTCTTT CASSLQGATLNTEAFF
TRBJ1-6 . TRBV2 . 14 TGTGCCAGCAGTGAGTTGGATATCGGGTCACCCCTCCACTTT CASSELDIGSPLHF
TRBJ2-3 . TRBV3-1/TRBV3-2 . 12 TGTGCCAGCAGCCACAACGGAGATACGCAGTATTTT CASSHNGDTQYF
TRBJ1-4 . TRBV19 . 17 TGTGCCAGTAGTCCCCTGGGACGCCTGGGAGGTAATGAAAAACTGTTTTTT CASSPLGRLGGNEKLFF
TRBJ1-5 . TRBV7-9 TRBD1 16 TGTGCCAGCAGCCAGCGGACAGGAACTGAGTCCGGGACCCAGCATTTT CASSQRTGTESGTQHF
TRBJ2-1 . TRBV19 . 18 TGTGCCAGTAGTAGTATAGGGGGGGCGGCCGGCGGCTACAATGAGCAGTTCTTC CASSSIGGAAGGYNEQFF
TRBJ2-7 . TRBV2 TRBD2 16 TGTGCCACCGCCTCATTTCTGGGCGGGGGGGCCCACGAGCAGTACTTC CATASFLGGGAHEQYF
TRBJ2-5 . TRBV30 . 11 TGTGCCTGGAGCGGTTTGGAGACCCAGTACTTC CAWSGLETQYF
TRBJ2-3 . TRBV28 TRBD2 19 TGTGCCAGCAGTCCACCCTACCGCGGGGGGGCTCCCCACACAGATACGCAGTATTTT CASSPPYRGGAPHTDTQYF
TRBJ2-7 . TRBV5-1 TRBD2 13 TGCGCCAGCAGCCCCGGGACTAGTGTGGCGCAGTACTTC CASSPGTSVAQYF
TRBJ1-6 . TRBV2 . 16 TGTGCCAGCAGCGTTATGACAAGGGGCTATAATTCACCCCTCCACTTT CASSVMTRGYNSPLHF
TRBJ1-2 . TRBV28 . 14 TGTGCCAGCAAGGTTCCAGGCAGGGATAATGGCTACACCTTC CASKVPGRDNGYTF
TRBJ2-6 . TRBV15 . 18 TGTGCCACCAGCGGTACAGGGAGCTCTGTTCTTGGGGCCAACGTCCTGACTTTC CATSGTGSSVLGANVLTF